The 13 T cell receptor beta chains given below trace back to one sample, sequenced in a study of T cell responses to AZD1222 COVID-19 vaccine. Measured with immunoSEQ multiplex PCR; TCRdb has only the in-frame clones, and not every one. This table has some 150,000 clones, around nine tenths appearing once. Sequencing was performed on peripheral blood, taken on day 0 of AZD1222 vaccination. The receptor source for this set is an adult in good health.

About this clone: Within the sample, other DNA sequences also encode this same CDR3. This chain joins TRBV10-1 and TRBJ1-2; D not certain. Per the germline V gene, CDR1 is WNHNN and CDR2 is SYGVQD (reference sequence). This CDR3 is built from 13 residues. V lost 2 bases and J 2 bases, leaving 6 bases between the germline ends. The CDR3 sequence: CASSEAANYGYTF. In nucleotides, the CDR3 is TGCGCCAGCAGTGAGGCAGCCAACTATGGCTACACCTTC.

The chain has TRBV30 and TRBJ2-7; 7 nucleotides match TRBD2. This CDR3 is 14 amino acids long. V was clipped by 0 bases and J by 6 bases; unmatched bases: 8. Germline V gene data show CDR1 as GTSNPN and CDR2 as SVGIG (reference sequence). The chain's CDR3 is CAWSVGLAAGEQYF. Here the CDR3 DNA reads TGTGCCTGGAGTGTCGGGCTAGCGGCGGGCGAGCAGTACTTC.

This clone has just one count. Additional DNA sequences in this sample encode the identical CDR3. The chain employs TRBV19 and TRBJ2-2; no clear D. Germline V gene sequence: CDR1 LNHDA, CDR2 SQIVND (reference sequence). The CDR3 is made up of 11 amino acids. V lost 5 bases and J 6 bases, leaving 4 bases between the germline ends. The CDR3 region is CASSGPGELFF. The DNA of the CDR3 is TGTGCCAGTAGTGGGCCCGGGGAGCTGTTTTTT.

This sequence joins TRBV27 and TRBJ1-2; D remains ambiguous. CDR3 length equals 13 residues. The germline V and J ends were trimmed by 1 base and 8 bases, with 11 bases remaining between them. CDR1 is MNHEY, CDR2 SMNVEV, per germline (reference sequence). CDR3 protein: CASSLYPTGGYTF. CDR3 DNA: TGTGCCAGCAGTTTATACCCGACGGGAGGCTACACCTTC.

The rearrangement links TRBV5-1 to TRBJ2-7, with D possibly TRBD1 on 6 matching bases. Germline V gene sequence: CDR1 SGHRS, CDR2 YFSETQ. There are 14 residues in the CDR3. Between the trimmed V and J ends, which lost 3 bases and 1 base, there was a span of 11 bases. DNA for the CDR3: TGCGCCAGCAGCTCCAGGGGACGGTCCTACGAGCAGTACTTC. Translated, it gives CASSSRGRSYEQYF.

The chain recombines TRBV4-1 with TRBJ2-3; D is unclear. The CDR3 sequence is 10 residues long. Looked up from germline, CDR1 is MGHRA and CDR2 is YSYEKL. V gave up 5 bases and J gave up 4 bases, with 1 base separating them. The CDR3 bases are TGCGCCAGCAGCTCAGATACGCAGTATTTT. It codes for CASSSDTQYF.

The chain employs TRBV5-4 and TRBJ1-5, with 8 bases matching TRBD1. Germline-derived CDR1 and CDR2 are SGHNT and YYREEE (reference sequence). After removal of 0 bases from V and 7 bases from J, the junction contained 3 bases not matched to a gene. The CDR3 runs 14 residues. This CDR3 is CASSLDRGEQPQHF. In DNA form, the CDR3 reads TGTGCCAGCAGCTTGGACAGGGGGGAGCAGCCCCAGCATTTT.

The V and J genes are TRBV2 and TRBJ1-3; D is unclear. Germline loops: CDR1 SNHLY, CDR2 FYNNEI. The V gene lost 0 bases and the J gene lost 2 bases, with 14 bases spanning the gap. The CDR3 covers 17 residues. The CDR3 nucleotides are TGTGCCAGCAGTGAAGCGGTGGGAGTTGTGACTGGAAACACCATATATTTT. The encoded protein is CASSEAVGVVTGNTIYF. The variable domain in full, with the rest retrieved from reference TRBV2 and TRBJ1-3, is EPEVTQTPSHQVTQMGQEVILRCVPISNHLYFYWYRQILGQKVEFLVSFYNNEISEKSEIFDDQFSVERPDGSNFTLKIRSTKLEDSAMYFCASSEAVGVVTGNTIYFGEGSWLTVV.

The CDR3 region has the DNA TGTGCCAGCAGTTTATCGGGGACTAGCGGGAGCATTCGGGAGCAGTACTTC. It yields the protein CASSLSGTSGSIREQYF. The chain employs TRBV27 and TRBJ2-7; 14 bases fit TRBD2. J lost 7 bases, V lost 0 bases, and 8 bases had no gene match. Germline CDR1 MNHEY, CDR2 SMNVEV (reference sequence). The CDR3 spans 17 residues.

This CDR3 reads CASSEGFGTGRNEQFF. The CDR3 coding sequence is TGTGCCAGCAGTGAAGGTTTCGGGACAGGGAGAAATGAGCAGTTCTTC. V usage is TRBV6-1 and J usage is TRBJ2-1, with 9 bases matching TRBD1. In germline, CDR1 is MNHNS, CDR2 SASEGT. This CDR3 has 16 residues. The junction had 8 bases not matched to a gene; V was cut back by 1 base and J by 7 bases.

The gene calls are TRBV11-3 and TRBJ2-2, with 8 bases fitting TRBD2. This CDR3 has 16 amino acids. Germline CDR1 SGHNT, CDR2 YENEEA. V shed 5 bases, J shed 4 bases, and the junction held 9 bases outside the gene matches. The CDR3 region is CASSPPTSGSTGELFF. For the CDR3, the DNA is TGTGCCAGCAGCCCCCCGACCAGCGGGAGCACCGGGGAGCTGTTTTTT.

This chain links TRBV6-5 with TRBJ2-7; D possibly uses TRBD1 or TRBD2 (5 bases each). The germline V gene has CDR1 MNHEY and CDR2 SVGAGI. This CDR3 comprises 14 residues. Deletions cut 5 bases from V and 0 bases from J, with 11 bases between. CDR3: CASSRDVSSYEQYF. The CDR3 DNA reads TGTGCCAGCAGTAGGGACGTGAGCTCCTACGAGCAGTACTTC.

The chain carries TRBV7-8 and TRBJ1-2, with unresolved D. There are 16 residues in the CDR3. Trimming removed 3 bases at V and 0 bases at J, with 14 bases between. Germline V gene data show CDR1 as SGHVS and CDR2 as FQNEAQ. The CDR3 protein is CASSFDALLANYGYTF. The CDR3 nucleotides read TGTGCCAGCAGCTTTGACGCCCTCTTAGCTAACTATGGCTACACCTTC. The entire variable domain, with the rest obtained from reference TRBV7-8 and TRBJ1-2, is as follows: GAGVSQSPRYKVAKRGQDVALRCDPISGHVSLFWYQQALGQGPEFLTYFQNEAQLDKSGLPSDRFFAERPEGSVSTLKIQRTQQEDSAVYLCASSFDALLANYGYTFGSGTRLTVV.